Presented here are 10 T cell receptor beta chains from one specimen sequenced in a study of OX40 agonist ivuxolimab in advanced cancers. Measured with immunoSEQ multiplex PCR; TCRdb has only the in-frame clones, and not every one. The table shows 60,000 to 65,000 clones, with around 83% occurring only once. The starting material was CD4+ or CD8+ T cells sorted from blood, obtained in a trial of the OX40 agonist ivuxolimab. The receptors come from an adult with an advanced solid tumor such as melanoma, head and neck, liver or kidney cancer.

The chain combines TRBV7-2 with TRBJ2-3; D possibly corresponds to TRBD2 (5 bases). Germline CDR1 reads SGHTA; CDR2 reads FQGNSA. The CDR3 has 16 residues. V lost 1 base and J 3 bases, leaving 14 bases between the germline ends. CDR3 coding DNA: TGTGCCAGCAGCTTAGTACATCCGGGGTCAACAGATACGCAGTATTTT. It encodes CASSLVHPGSTDTQYF.

DNA of the CDR3: TGTGCCAGCAGTTACACAGGTGACCGCGAGCAGTACTTC. Its translation is CASSYTGDREQYF. This chain connects TRBV6-5 to TRBJ2-7, with a tentative D call TRBD1 (5 bases). This CDR3 has 13 amino acids. Germline-derived CDR1 and CDR2 are MNHEY and SVGAGI. Trimming took 2 bases from V and 6 from J, leaving 11 bases between them.

The gene calls are TRBV29-1 and TRBJ1-5, with D possibly being TRBD1 (5 bases). This CDR3 comprises 13 residues. V was shortened by 3 bases and J by 6 bases, with 12 bases between the two germline ends. Germline V gene sequence: CDR1 SQVTM, CDR2 ANQGSEA. CDR3 DNA sequence: TGCAGCGTTGAGCAGGGCGTTGGTCAGCCCCAGCATTTT. Its protein is CSVEQGVGQPQHF.

The chain carries TRBV5-4 and TRBJ2-7; TRBD1 aligns across 10 bases. Trimming removed 4 bases from V and 2 bases from J; junction bases left unmatched: 3. Germline V lookup: CDR1 SGHNT, CDR2 YYREEE (reference sequence). This CDR3 comprises 14 residues. CDR3 bases: TGTGCCAGCAGCGTAGGACAGGGGGCCTACGAGCAGTACTTC. Translating it yields CASSVGQGAYEQYF.

V usage is TRBV19 and J usage is TRBJ1-1; D is ambiguous. Germline CDR1 LNHDA, CDR2 SQIVND (reference sequence). V lost 7 bases and J lost 7, with 19 bases in between. This CDR3 has 14 residues. CDR3 DNA: TGTGCCAGTATCGGTTTTTTGGGGAAAAGTGAAGCTTTCTTT. Translation: CASIGFLGKSEAFF.

As regards this clone: The sample contains more than one DNA sequence encoding this CDR3. This rearrangement joins TRBV6-1 to TRBJ2-7; D gene uncertain. The ends were cut back, 1 base at V and 1 base at J, with 8 bases in the middle. Germline V CDR1 and CDR2: MNHNS, SASEGT. The CDR3 sequence is 14 residues long. CDR3: CASSEDVRSYEQYF. The CDR3 bases are TGTGCCAGCAGTGAAGATGTAAGGTCCTACGAGCAGTACTTC.

The chain is built from TRBV5-4 and TRBJ2-5, with D perhaps matching TRBD2 (5 bases). Trimming took off 0 bases at V and 5 bases at J, with 14 bases between the two ends. This CDR3 has 15 residues. Germline assignment: CDR1 SGHNT and CDR2 YYREEE (reference sequence). CDR3 residues: CASSLAPGSGETQYF. In DNA form, the CDR3 reads TGTGCCAGCAGCTTGGCCCCGGGATCTGGCGAGACCCAGTACTTC. The full variable domain, its missing parts supplied by reference TRBV5-4 and TRBJ2-5, is ETGVTQSPTHLIKTRGQQVTLRCSSQSGHNTVSWYQQALGQGPQFIFQYYREEENGRGNFPPRFSGLQFPNYSSELNVNALELDDSALYLCASSLAPGSGETQYFGPGTRLLVL.

The chain links TRBV7-2 to TRBJ2-1; perhaps TRBD2 as D (5 bases). Germline assignment: CDR1 SGHTA and CDR2 FQGNSA. This CDR3 spans 15 amino acids. The V end lost 5 bases, the J end lost 3 bases, and 14 bases lay between the germline ends. The CDR3 sequence: CASSPRWSGYNEQFF. CDR3 nucleotides: TGTGCCAGCAGCCCCCGGTGGAGCGGCTACAATGAGCAGTTCTTC.

J is TRBJ1-2 and V is TRBV6-1; D is unresolved. CDR3 length equals 12 residues. Germline CDR1 is MNHNS and CDR2 is SASEGT. V lost 2 bases, J lost 8 bases, and 9 bases lay in between. The CDR3 loop reads CASSEIPGGYTF. CDR3 DNA: TGTGCCAGCAGTGAAATTCCGGGCGGCTACACCTTC.

The rearrangement joins TRBV6-6 to TRBJ2-7; 8 bases map to TRBD2. This CDR3 comprises 16 residues. Germline values: CDR1 MNHNY, CDR2 SVGAGI (reference sequence). J gave up 6 bases and V 2 bases, and 12 bases lay outside the gene matches. The CDR3 bases are TGTGCCAGCAGTTACACCCCGTCAGCGGGAGCTCCCGAGCAGTACTTC. This codes for CASSYTPSAGAPEQYF.